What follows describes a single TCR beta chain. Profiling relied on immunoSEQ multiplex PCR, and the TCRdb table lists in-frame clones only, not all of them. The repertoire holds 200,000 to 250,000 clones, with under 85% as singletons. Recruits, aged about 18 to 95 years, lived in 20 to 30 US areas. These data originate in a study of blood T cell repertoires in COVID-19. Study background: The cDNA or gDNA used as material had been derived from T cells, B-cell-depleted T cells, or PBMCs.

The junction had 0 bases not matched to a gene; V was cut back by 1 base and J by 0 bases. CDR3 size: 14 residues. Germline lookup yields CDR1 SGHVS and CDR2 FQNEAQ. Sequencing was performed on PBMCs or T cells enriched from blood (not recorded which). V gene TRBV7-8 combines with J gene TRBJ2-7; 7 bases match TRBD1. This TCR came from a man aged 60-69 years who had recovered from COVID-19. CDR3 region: CASSLGDSSYEQYF. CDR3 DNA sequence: TGTGCCAGCAGCTTAGGGGACAGCTCCTACGAGCAGTACTTC.